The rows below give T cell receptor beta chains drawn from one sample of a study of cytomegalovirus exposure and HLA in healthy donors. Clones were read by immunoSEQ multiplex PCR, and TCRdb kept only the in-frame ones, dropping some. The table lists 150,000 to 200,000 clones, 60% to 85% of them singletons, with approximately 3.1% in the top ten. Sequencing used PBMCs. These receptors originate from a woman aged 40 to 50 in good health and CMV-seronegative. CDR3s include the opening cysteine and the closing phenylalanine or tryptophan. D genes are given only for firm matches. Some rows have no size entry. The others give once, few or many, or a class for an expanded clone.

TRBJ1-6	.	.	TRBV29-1	TGCAGCGTTGCGGACAGCTATAATTCACCCCTCCACTTT	CSVADSYNSPLHF
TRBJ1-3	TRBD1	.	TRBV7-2	TGTGCCAGCAGCGTGACAACAGGGGCTGGAAACACCATATATTTT	CASSVTTGAGNTIYF
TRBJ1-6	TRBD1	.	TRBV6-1	TGTGCCACGTTCCGGGACAGGGCCTCACCCCTCCACTTT	CATFRDRASPLHF
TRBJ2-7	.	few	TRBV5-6	TGTGCCAGCAGCTTCGGGGGAGGCTCCTACGAGCAGTACTTC	CASSFGGGSYEQYF
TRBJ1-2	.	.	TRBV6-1	TGTGCCAGCAGGGACGACAGGAGCTATGGCTACACCTTC	CASRDDRSYGYTF
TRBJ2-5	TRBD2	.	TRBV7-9	TGTGGGTGGGGAGCGGGGGACCAAGAGACCCAGTACTTC	CGWGAGDQETQYF
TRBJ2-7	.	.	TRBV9	TGTGCCAGCAGCGTAGGTTCAGGGACCTACGAGCAGTACTTC	CASSVGSGTYEQYF
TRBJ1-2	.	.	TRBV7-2	TGTGCCAGCAGCCTCGTAGGGGTTTTCTATGGCTACACCTTC	CASSLVGVFYGYTF
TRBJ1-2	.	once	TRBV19	TGTGCCAGTAGTATAAGTACGGGTCGTCATGGCTACACCTTC	CASSISTGRHGYTF
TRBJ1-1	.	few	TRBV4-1	TGCGCCAGCAGACCTTTAACAGGGAGGAACACTGAAGCTTTCTTT	CASRPLTGRNTEAFF
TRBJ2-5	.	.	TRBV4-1	TGCGCCAGCAGCCACCCTACTAGTTCGAAGGAGACCCAGTACTTC	CASSHPTSSKETQYF
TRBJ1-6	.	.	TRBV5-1	TGCGCCAGCAGCTTGCCGATGGCGGGTAATTCACCCCTCCACTTT	CASSLPMAGNSPLHF
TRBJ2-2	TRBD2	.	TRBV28	TGTGCCAGCAGTCTACCGGGACTAAACACCGGGGAGCTGTTTTTT	CASSLPGLNTGELFF
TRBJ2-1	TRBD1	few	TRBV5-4	TGTGCCCTTCGGGGGGACAGGGAAGCGAATGAGCAGTTCTTC	CALRGDREANEQFF
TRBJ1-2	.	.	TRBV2	TGTGCCAGCAGGGCGGGTGGCAGCCTGATCTATGGCTACACCTTC	CASRAGGSLIYGYTF
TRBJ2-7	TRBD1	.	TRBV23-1	TGCGCCAGCAGTCAACGGGACAGGGGAGGGTACGAGCAGTACTTC	CASSQRDRGGYEQYF
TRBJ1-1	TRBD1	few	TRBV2	TGTGCCAGCAGTGAAATAACGGGACAGATGAACACTGAAGCTTTCTTT	CASSEITGQMNTEAFF
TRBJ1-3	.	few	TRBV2	TGTGCCAGCAAGCTTGGAAACACCATATATTTT	CASKLGNTIYF
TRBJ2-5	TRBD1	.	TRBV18	TGTGCCAGCTCAAAACAGCGGGACAGGGGCGGACAGACCCAGTACTTC	CASSKQRDRGGQTQYF
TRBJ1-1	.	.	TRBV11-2	TGTGCCAGCAGGTTACAGGGAGGAAGCACTGAAGCTTTCTTT	CASRLQGGSTEAFF
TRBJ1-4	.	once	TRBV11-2	TGTGCCAGCAGCTTAGTTGGCCGATCCAATGAAAAACTGTTTTTT	CASSLVGRSNEKLFF
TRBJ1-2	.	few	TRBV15	TGTGCCACCAGCAGAGCTCGGGGTGGCTACACCTTC	CATSRARGGYTF
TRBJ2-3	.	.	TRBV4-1	TGCGCCAGCAGCCGTAACCAGGGAATTGGAGATACGCAGTATTTT	CASSRNQGIGDTQYF
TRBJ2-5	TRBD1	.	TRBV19	TGTGCCAGTAGTATTGGGGGACAGGGGGCGGCCCAGTACTTC	CASSIGGQGAAQYF
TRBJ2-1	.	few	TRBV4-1	TGCGCCAGCAGCCAAGTCGCCCGAGATGAGCAGTTCTTC	CASSQVARDEQFF
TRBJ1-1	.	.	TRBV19	TGTGCCAGTAGTCAAAGGGGGTTCCTGAACACTGAAGCTTTCTTT	CASSQRGFLNTEAFF
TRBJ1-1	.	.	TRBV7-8	TGTGCCAGCAGCTTTGGGACTTCTGAAGCTTTCTTT	CASSFGTSEAFF
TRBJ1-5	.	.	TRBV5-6	TGTGCCAGCAGCTTGGGGGTCGGGTCTTGGAGCAATCAGCCCCAGCATTTT	CASSLGVGSWSNQPQHF
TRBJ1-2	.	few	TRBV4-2	TGTGCCAGCAGCCAAGAGTTGGCGGGTCGTGGCTACACCTTC	CASSQELAGRGYTF
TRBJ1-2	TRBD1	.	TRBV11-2	TGTGCCAGCAGCCCGACAGGGGACTATGGCTACACCTTC	CASSPTGDYGYTF
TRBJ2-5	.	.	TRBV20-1	TGCAGTGCAGCGTTCCGTGAGACCCAGTACTTC	CSAAFRETQYF
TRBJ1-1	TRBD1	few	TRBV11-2	TGTGCCAGCAGCTTATCCGGGACAGGGGGAGCTTTCTTT	CASSLSGTGGAFF
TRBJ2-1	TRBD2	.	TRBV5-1	TGCGCCAGCAGCGTGACTAGCGGGGGGCTGACGGTAGACAATGAGCAGTTCTTC	CASSVTSGGLTVDNEQFF
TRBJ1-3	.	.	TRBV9	TGTGCCAGCAGCGTAGGTCCAGTCCACTCTGGAAACACCATATATTTT	CASSVGPVHSGNTIYF
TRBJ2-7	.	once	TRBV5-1	TGCGCCAGCAGCTTGGTTCTCAGGGGATCCTACGAGCAGTACTTC	CASSLVLRGSYEQYF
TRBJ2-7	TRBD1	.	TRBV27	TGTGCCAGCAGTAAAGGATGGACAGGGGGCAACGAGCAGTACTTC	CASSKGWTGGNEQYF
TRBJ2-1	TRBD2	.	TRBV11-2	TGTGCCAGCAGCCCCCGGGACTACAACAGAGATGAGCAGTTCTTC	CASSPRDYNRDEQFF
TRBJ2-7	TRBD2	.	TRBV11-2	TGTGCCAGCAGCTTAGTCCCTCGGCGGGGGAGATCCCCCGAGCAGTACTTC	CASSLVPRRGRSPEQYF
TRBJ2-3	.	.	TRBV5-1	TGCGCCAGCAGGCCTGGGGGGGGCGCCACAGATACGCAGTATTTT	CASRPGGGATDTQYF
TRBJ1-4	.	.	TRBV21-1	TGTGCCAGCAGCCGGGACAAGGATGAAAAACTGTTTTTT	CASSRDKDEKLFF
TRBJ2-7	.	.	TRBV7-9	TGTGCCAGCAGCTCTCTCAGGGCCCAGTCGTACGAGCAGTACTTC	CASSSLRAQSYEQYF
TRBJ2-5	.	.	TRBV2	TGTGCCAGCAGTGAGAGACTCCCAACGGAGACCCAGTACTTC	CASSERLPTETQYF
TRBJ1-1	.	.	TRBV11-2	TGTGCCAGCAGCCCGTCTCTAGCGGCTAACACTGAAGCTTTCTTT	CASSPSLAANTEAFF
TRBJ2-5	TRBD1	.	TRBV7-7	TGTGCCAGCAGCCCCAGGACAGGAGAGACCCAGTACTTC	CASSPRTGETQYF
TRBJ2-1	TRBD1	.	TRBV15	TGTGCCACCAGCAACCGGGACAGGGTTAGGAATGAGCAGTTCTTC	CATSNRDRVRNEQFF